Following are 26 T cell receptor beta chains from one sample sequenced in a study of metastatic and nonmetastatic thyroid tumors (dated by TCRdb to 2019 to 2021). None of the patients had been given any treatment before thyroid surgery. Library method: PCR. Instrument on record: Illumina HiSeq 4000. TCRdb reanalyzed the raw reads on its own, using fastp at Q25 for trimming and MiXCR for clone calling, and kept in-frame beta chains. Here the sample has approximately 16,000 clones; 30% to 40% occur a single time. The biggest ten clones account for roughly 7% of the sample. What was sequenced was tumor tissue. These TCRs come from a female donor with papillary thyroid cancer or a benign thyroid nodule (not recorded which). Some clones in this sample may be carry-over from other donors' samples.

The J gene is TRBJ1-1, the V gene TRBV9; TRBD1 might be the D (5 bases). The V gene's germline CDR1 is SGDLS and CDR2 YYNGEE. The CDR3 contains 15 residues. V was shortened by 2 bases and J by 5 bases, with 16 bases between the two germline ends. In DNA, the CDR3 is TGTGCCAGCAGCGTGAGTTATAGGGGATCAACTGAAGCTTTCTTT. Its protein product is CASSVSYRGSTEAFF.

This clone was picked up one time. J is TRBJ2-7 and V is TRBV18, with no clear D. Germline values: CDR1 KGHSH, CDR2 LQKENI. CDR3 length: 12 amino acids. V was cut by 4 bases and J by 5 bases, with 9 bases left in between. The CDR3 reads CASSRGRDEQYF. CDR3 nucleotide sequence: TGTGCCAGCTCACGAGGAAGGGACGAGCAGTACTTC.

V and J are TRBV11-2 and TRBJ2-1, with TRBD2 identical over 8 bases. The CDR3 contains 15 residues. Trimming at V came to 2 bases and at J to 7 bases, leaving 7 bases not matched to a gene. Per germline, CDR1 SGHAT and CDR2 FQNNGV. DNA of the CDR3: TGTGCCAGCAGCTTATTGGTCGGGAGGGGGAATGAGCAGTTCTTC. Its protein is CASSLLVGRGNEQFF.

The V call is TRBV20-1, the J call TRBJ1-1; 7 bases map to TRBD1. V shed 6 bases, J shed 5 bases, and the junction held 18 bases outside the gene matches. The CDR3 covers 16 residues. The germline V gene has CDR1 DFQATT and CDR2 SNEGSKA (reference sequence). In nucleotides, the CDR3 is TGCAGTGCGCCACCGAGACAGGGTCCTCAGAGGACTGAAGCTTTCTTT. The encoded protein is CSAPPRQGPQRTEAFF.

The CDR3 DNA reads TGTGCCAGCAGCCGATTACCGAACACCGGGGAGCTGTTTTTT. This gives the protein CASSRLPNTGELFF. This rearrangement joins TRBV28 to TRBJ2-2; D gene uncertain. Per germline, CDR1 MDHEN and CDR2 SYDVKM. The germline V and J ends were trimmed by 6 bases and 0 bases, with 8 bases remaining between them. This CDR3 region has 14 residues.

The V call is TRBV30, the J call TRBJ2-7; no clear D. The CDR3 length is 12 residues. CDR1 GTSNPN and CDR2 SVGIG come from the germline V gene (reference sequence). The ends were cut back, 2 bases at V and 0 bases at J, with 5 bases in the middle. For the CDR3, the DNA is TGTGCCTGGAGTCCGAGCTCCTACGAGCAGTACTTC. This codes for CAWSPSSYEQYF.

The V gene is TRBV4-1, the J gene TRBJ2-7; 7 nucleotides line up with TRBD1. The V segment lost 1 base and the J segment 2 bases; nucleotides outside the gene matches: 2. This CDR3 is built from 14 residues. Per the germline V gene, CDR1 is MGHRA and CDR2 is YSYEKL. CDR3 loop: CASSQVQGAYEQYF. The CDR3 region has the DNA TGCGCCAGCAGCCAAGTCCAGGGGGCCTACGAGCAGTACTTC.

There are many counts of this clone. The chain joins TRBV29-1 to TRBJ1-1, with a tentative D call TRBD1 (6 bases). The germline gives CDR1 SQVTM, CDR2 ANQGSEA. CDR3 length: 15 amino acids. Trimming stripped 2 bases from V and 0 bases from J, with 13 bases between. CDR3 in amino acids: CSVERSGDLNTEAFF. The DNA for the CDR3 is TGCAGCGTTGAACGGTCAGGGGATCTGAACACTGAAGCTTTCTTT.

This clone was found many times. The CDR3 nucleotides read TGTGCCAGCAGTTACGAGGGAAACTATGGCTACACCTTC. This encodes CASSYEGNYGYTF. The V gene is TRBV6-6, the J gene TRBJ1-2; D call uncertain. The V end lost 2 bases, the J end lost 2 bases, and 6 bases lay between the germline ends. Germline assignment: CDR1 MNHNY and CDR2 SVGAGI (reference sequence). This CDR3 has 13 residues.

This clone was recorded a few times. This rearrangement joins TRBV4-2 to TRBJ1-5; TRBD1 matches at 10 bases. The V segment lost 4 bases and the J segment 7 bases; nucleotides outside the gene matches: 7. The CDR3 is made up of 15 amino acids. Per germline, CDR1 LGHNA and CDR2 YNFKEQ. The CDR3 sequence is CASSRVGTGEQPQHF. The CDR3 region has the DNA TGTGCCAGCAGCCGCGTCGGGACAGGGGAACAGCCCCAGCATTTT.

By its share, this clone is medium-sized (0.01 to 0.1%). The chain employs TRBV6-1 and TRBJ2-3; the D gene is possibly TRBD1 (6 bases). CDR3 size: 12 residues. Trimming took 2 bases from V and 6 from J, leaving 6 bases between them. Germline values: CDR1 MNHNS, CDR2 SASEGT. DNA of the CDR3: TGTGCCAGCAGTGAAACAGGGGATACGCAGTATTTT. Translated, it gives CASSETGDTQYF.

This clone turned up a few times. The J gene is TRBJ2-7, the V gene TRBV6-1, with 13 bases lining up with TRBD2. The germline gives CDR1 MNHNS, CDR2 SASEGT. CDR3 length equals 15 residues. The junction had 7 bases not matched to a gene; V was cut back by 7 bases and J by 4 bases. CDR3 amino acids: CASNLGTSGTYEQYF. In nucleotides, the CDR3 is TGTGCCAGCAACCTAGGGACTAGCGGGACTTACGAGCAGTACTTC.

The rearrangement links TRBV7-3 to TRBJ2-3; 7 nucleotides match TRBD2. CDR1 is SGHTA and CDR2 is FQGTGA in the germline V gene. J was trimmed by 3 bases and V by 5 bases; bases with no gene match: 8. There are 15 residues in the CDR3. In nucleotides, the CDR3 is TGTGCCAGCAGCATAAGCGGGATCCCAACAGATACGCAGTATTTT. Translation: CASSISGIPTDTQYF.

The chain recombines TRBV5-1 with TRBJ1-2; unclear D gene. V was cut by 1 base and J by 6 bases, with 10 bases left in between. This CDR3 region has 13 residues. Looked up from germline, CDR1 is SGHRS and CDR2 is YFSETQ. CDR3 nucleotide sequence: TGCGCCAGCAGCTTGAATGCTTTCAATGGCTACACCTTC. This codes for CASSLNAFNGYTF.

This clone was detected a few times. The chain uses TRBV12-5 and TRBJ2-7; D perhaps matches TRBD2 (6 bases). The CDR3 length is 12 residues. Germline lookup yields CDR1 LGHNT and CDR2 FRNRAP. V was clipped by 1 base and J by 5 bases, with 6 bases between them. CDR3 in DNA: TGTGCTAGTGGTTTGGGGAGGGACGAGCAGTACTTC. It yields the protein CASGLGRDEQYF.

The rearrangement uses TRBV7-3 and TRBJ1-2; maybe TRBD1 (5 bases). V was cut by 2 bases and J by 6 bases, with 25 bases left in between. The CDR3 runs 18 residues. Germline assignment: CDR1 SGHTA and CDR2 FQGTGA. This CDR3 reads CASSLPPVRDRPRHGYTF. CDR3 DNA: TGTGCCAGCAGCTTACCCCCCGTGAGGGACCGCCCTCGGCATGGCTACACCTTC. Together with reference TRBV7-3 and TRBJ1-2, the CDR3 gives the full variable domain: GAGVSQTPSNKVTEKGKYVELRCDPISGHTALYWYRQSLGQGPEFLIYFQGTGAADDSGLPNDRFFAVRPEGSVSTLKIQRTERGDSAVYLCASSLPPVRDRPRHGYTFGSGTRLTVV.

By share, this clone counts as medium-sized. The chain uses TRBV10-1 and TRBJ1-5, with 9 positions matching TRBD1. CDR1 WNHNN and CDR2 SYGVQD come from the germline V gene (reference sequence). The CDR3 consists of 15 residues. J was trimmed by 6 bases and V by 6 bases; bases with no gene match: 9. The CDR3 DNA follows: TGCGCCAGCAGCGGGGGAACAGGGGGCGGTCAGCCCCAGCATTTT. The encoded protein is CASSGGTGGGQPQHF.

This clone ranks as medium-sized. The genes are TRBV12-3 or TRBV12-4 and TRBJ2-5, with no clear D. The CDR3 has 13 amino acids. V was pared by 4 bases and J by 4 bases, with 10 bases between. The CDR3 nucleotides are TGTGCCAGCAGTTATGCCGAGGCAGAGACCCAGTACTTC. Translating gives CASSYAEAETQYF.

This clone showed up many times. The V gene is TRBV10-2, the J gene TRBJ2-3; no reliable D call. V was shortened by 4 bases and J by 5 bases, with 7 bases between the two germline ends. The CDR3 length is 12 residues. Looked up from germline, CDR1 is WSHSY and CDR2 is SAAADI. Here the CDR3 DNA reads TGCGCCAGCAGTGCCCCGAGAGATACGCAGTATTTT. Translating it yields CASSAPRDTQYF.

The sample holds one count of this clone. This chain uses TRBV12-3 or TRBV12-4 with TRBJ2-5, with TRBD2 matching over 11 bases. CDR3 length: 15 residues. V dropped 5 bases and J dropped 5; count of bases not matched to a gene: 7. Here the CDR3 DNA reads TGTGCCAGCAGTAATAGCGGGGGGGCTGGGGAGACCCAGTACTTC. Its translation is CASSNSGGAGETQYF.

Sample share makes this clone medium-sized. The chain carries TRBV7-2 and TRBJ2-7, with D possibly TRBD2 on 5 matching bases. This CDR3 comprises 15 residues. The ends were cut back, 4 bases at V and 3 bases at J, with 16 bases in the middle. Germline CDR1 and CDR2: SGHTA and FQGNSA. The CDR3 DNA is TGTGCCAGCAGCTCTAGCTGGGGAACCCACTACGAGCAGTACTTC. This translates into CASSSSWGTHYEQYF.

The chain links TRBV11-2 to TRBJ1-5; D gene uncertain. Trimming removed 3 bases at V and 2 bases at J, with 5 bases between. The CDR3 is 13 amino acids. Germline values: CDR1 SGHAT, CDR2 FQNNGV. The CDR3 reads CASSFQGNQPQHF. Written as DNA, the CDR3 is TGTGCCAGCAGCTTCCAGGGCAATCAGCCCCAGCATTTT. The full variable domain, rest sourced from reference TRBV11-2 and TRBJ1-5, is EAGVAQSPRYKIIEKRQSVAFWCNPISGHATLYWYQQILGQGPKLLIQFQNNGVVDDSQLPKDRFSAERLKGVDSTLKIQPAKLEDSAVYLCASSFQGNQPQHFGDGTRLSIL.

The rearrangement links TRBV6-1 to TRBJ1-2, with D possibly TRBD1 on 5 matching bases. The germline V and J ends were trimmed by 7 bases and 8 bases, with 14 bases remaining between them. The CDR3 extends over 12 amino acids. CDR1 MNHNS and CDR2 SASEGT come from the germline V gene. The CDR3 nucleotides read TGTGCCAGCACTCGGGGGGATACGGGCTACACCTTC. Translated: CASTRGDTGYTF.

This clone was counted ten times or more. The gene calls are TRBV30 and TRBJ1-6, with D perhaps TRBD1 (5 bases). Trimming shortened V by 0 bases and J by 8 bases, and 17 bases separated the two germline ends. Germline V gene data show CDR1 as GTSNPN and CDR2 as SVGIG (reference sequence). The CDR3 consists of 16 residues. The CDR3, as DNA: TGTGCCTGGAGTGTCCCAGGGACCGTGACTCATTCACCCCTCCACTTT. Amino acid sequence: CAWSVPGTVTHSPLHF. Drawing the rest from reference TRBV30 and TRBJ1-6, the complete variable domain is SQTIHQWPATLVQPVGSPLSLECTVEGTSNPNLYWYRQAAGRGLQLLFYSVGIGQISSEVPQNLSASRPQDRQFILSSKKLLLSDSGFYLCAWSVPGTVTHSPLHFGNGTRLTVT.

By sample share, this clone is medium-sized. Here the CDR3 reads CASSLAGSGANVLTF. The CDR3 bases are TGTGCCAGCAGCTTAGCCGGGTCTGGGGCCAACGTCCTGACTTTC. This chain links TRBV7-9 with TRBJ2-6; D ambiguous. The germline V and J ends were trimmed by 0 bases and 1 base, with 4 bases remaining between them. Germline V gene lookup returns CDR1 SEHNR and CDR2 FQNEAQ (reference sequence). The CDR3 is 15 residues long.

This clone is medium-sized in the sample. This chain connects TRBV5-1 to TRBJ1-2, with D unresolved. Trimming left V 4 bases short and J 1 base short, with 14 bases between. The germline CDR1 and CDR2 sequences are SGHRS and YFSETQ. CDR3 size: 15 residues. The CDR3 nucleotides read TGCGCCAGCAGCCCCGGAGTCACCAATAACTATGGCTACACCTTC. Its protein is CASSPGVTNNYGYTF.